This T cell receptor (beta chain) appears in the sequencing data of a study of shared clonotypes between healthy human individuals. Broader study findings: Researchers sampled only blood; tissue repertoires likely differ. Non-shared clonotypes were found to have lower generation probabilities than the clonotypes that were shared by all four of the sorted-subset donors.

On this clone itself: Its target is unknown.

Donors comprised only Caucasian adults living in Nashville, Tennessee. Germline CDR1 and CDR2: MDHEN and SYDVKM. The CDR3 contains 16 residues. Trimming pared 2 bases from V and 0 bases from J, leaving 11 bases between. Profiling relied on immunoSEQ multiplex PCR, and the TCRdb table lists in-frame clones only, not all of them. The data contain 2 million to 3 million clones, 90% to 95% of them singletons. This chain connects TRBV28 to TRBJ1-3; unclear D gene. The specimen was naive CD4+ T cells from PBMCs. The subset here: CD45RA+ positively selected. The origin of this receptor is a young man in good health. Some clones in this sample may be carry-over from other donors' samples. This CDR3 reads CASSLAGLISGNTIYF. The CDR3 nucleotides are TGTGCCAGCAGTTTAGCTGGACTGATCTCTGGAAACACCATATATTTT.